Listed below are T cell receptor beta chains from one sample, sequenced in a study of blood T cell repertoires in COVID-19. The repertoire was sequenced with immunoSEQ multiplex PCR; TCRdb's copy has only in-frame clones and lacks some. Among 200,000 to 250,000 clones, 84% were seen once, and the ten largest hold approximately 1.8%. The material sequenced was PBMCs or T cells enriched from blood (not recorded which). These TCRs come from a man aged 55-75 years who had recovered from COVID-19. The conserved cysteine and the conserved F or W are not part of the CDR3 here.

V gene | CDR3 protein
TRBV7-2 | ASSLATGEGNEQF
TRBV15 | ATSRDTKTRDEKLF
TRBV6-4 | ASSALASTDTQY
TRBV19 | ASSSQIGEKTQY
TRBV12-5 | ASVQGSYNSPLH
TRBV18 | ASSQVADSSYEQY
TRBV24-1 | ATSDNRGGETQY
TRBV5-8 | ASSDRVTYEQY
TRBV11-3 | ASSKGQDYGYT
TRBV24-1 | ATSDLTKAF
TRBV18 | ASSLGQGTDTQY
TRBV5-4 | ASSTPPIGNLRGNEQF
TRBV2 | ASKSGYEQY
TRBV5-1 | ASSPGLASTDTQY
TRBV5-1 | ASSSHFRDGYT
TRBV6-6 | ASSWGQGGTEAF
TRBV5-1 | ASSLEGVSNQPQH
TRBV9 | ASSPRQEDGYT
TRBV3-1/TRBV3-2 | ASSQGRGGTSQY
TRBV6-6 | ASSRQKTGKHTEAF
TRBV7-2 | ASSLAPSGGNTIY
TRBV27 | ASSFSGENTEAF
TRBV11-3 | ASSQRTSGNEQF
TRBV7-9 | ASSLGHVEKLF
TRBV6-6 | ASKIGSGGGYGYT
TRBV6-5 | ASSYRGNEKLF
TRBV11-3 | ASSSGGATDTQY
TRBV5-6 | ASSTTGISYGYT
TRBV2 | ASSEVLGGGQGAALAKNIQY
TRBV6-5 | ASSSNRGRLEAF
TRBV5-1 | ASSSADRWGTDTQY
TRBV11-2 | ASSLAPPGRANEKLF
TRBV7-9 | ASSSNLGGEQF
TRBV6-1 | ASSEWGRSQPQH
TRBV6-5 | ASSQGQGYEQY
TRBV2 | ASSRDRGRNTIY
TRBV5-5 | ASSFGTGGPDTQY
TRBV4-3 | ASSPTVDEKLF
TRBV5-4 | ASRYAGTGNTGELF
TRBV6-5 | ASSREGRESPLH
TRBV6-5 | ASRMTGDFHGYT
TRBV13 | ASSFLGGIGKGTEAF
TRBV28 | ASSLGQVTDTQY
TRBV15 | ATSRAQGWSETQY
TRBV5-1 | ASSLIAGAGNEQF
TRBV5-6 | ASSHGTGDSTDTQY
TRBV12-3/TRBV12-4 | ASRRLGTGELF
TRBV10-3 | AISESRGVNEKLF
TRBV24-1 | ATSQTGSRNEQF
TRBV7-9 | ASSPRSGGPSGNTIY
TRBV11-3 | ASSLAGFGNEQF
TRBV6-6 | ASRPSGARNSPLH
TRBV5-5 | ASSLGGGTGANVLT
TRBV19 | ARTQGRGGRAGELF
TRBV5-1 | ASSLARGSNTGELF